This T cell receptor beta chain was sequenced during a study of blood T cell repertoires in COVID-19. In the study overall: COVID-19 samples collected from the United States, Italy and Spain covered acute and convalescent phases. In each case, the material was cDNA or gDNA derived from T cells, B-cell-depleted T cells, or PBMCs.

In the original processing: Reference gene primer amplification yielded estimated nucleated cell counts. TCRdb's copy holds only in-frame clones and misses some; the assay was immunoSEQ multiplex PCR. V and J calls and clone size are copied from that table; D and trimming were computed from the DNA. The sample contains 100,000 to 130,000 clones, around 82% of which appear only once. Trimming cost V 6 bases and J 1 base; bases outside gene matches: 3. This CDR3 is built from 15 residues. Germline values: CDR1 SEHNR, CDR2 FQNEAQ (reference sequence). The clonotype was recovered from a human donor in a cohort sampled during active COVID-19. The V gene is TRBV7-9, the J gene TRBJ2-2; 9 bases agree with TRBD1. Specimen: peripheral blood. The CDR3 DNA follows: TGTGCCAGCAGACAGGACAGGGGGAACACCGGGGAGCTGTTTTTT. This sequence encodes CASRQDRGNTGELFF.